The present entry profiles one T cell receptor (beta chain) with its context. In the authors' workflow: Estimation of nucleated cell counts relied on the amplification of reference gene primers. Produced via immunoSEQ multiplex PCR; TCRdb's table is partial and in-frame only. V and J calls and clone size are given by that table; D and trimming were obtained from the DNA. The table has 200,000 to 250,000 clones, 65% to 90% seen once; the top ten hold approximately 10%. J was trimmed by 2 bases and V by 8 bases; bases with no gene match: 8. CDR3 length: 15 residues. The germline CDR1 and CDR2 sequences are LNHDA and SQIVND (reference sequence). This sample was taken from a study of blood T cell repertoires in COVID-19. Study information: The United States, Italy and Spain were the sources of the acute and convalescent COVID-19 samples. In each case, the material was cDNA or gDNA derived from T cells, B-cell-depleted T cells, or PBMCs.

Source material: peripheral blood. The clonotype was recovered from a man over 45 with active or convalescent COVID-19. This rearrangement joins TRBV19 to TRBJ2-3, with 9 bases that match TRBD2. The chain's CDR3 is CASGVAGAHTDTQYF. The DNA of the CDR3 is TGTGCCAGTGGGGTAGCGGGGGCCCACACAGATACGCAGTATTTT.